This record concerns one TCR beta chain sequence. This entry comes from a study of blood T cell repertoires in COVID-19. Method: immunoSEQ multiplex PCR; TCRdb's copy keeps in-frame clones and lacks some. Of about 130,000 clones in the sample, approximately 84% were seen once. J was trimmed by 6 bases and V by 0 bases; bases with no gene match: 5. Germline assignment: CDR1 KGHSH and CDR2 LQKENI. This CDR3 comprises 16 residues. Material for sequencing was peripheral blood. This receptor was identified in a human donor in a cohort sampled during active COVID-19. J is TRBJ2-1 and V is TRBV18, with 10 bases identical to TRBD2. The CDR3 is CASSPPSSGGANEQFF. The CDR3 nucleotides are TGTGCCAGCTCACCACCGAGCAGCGGGGGGGCCAATGAGCAGTTCTTC.